The 18 T cell receptor beta chains below come from one sample, sequenced in a study of blood T cell repertoires in COVID-19. The method was immunoSEQ multiplex PCR; TCRdb's version includes in-frame clones alone and lacks a portion of them. The sample yields about 210,000 clones, around 81% seen once. Sample: PBMCs or T cells enriched from blood (not recorded which). The receptors originated from a woman between 50 and 59 years old with acute COVID-19.

In DNA, the CDR3 is TGTGCCAGTAGGACCGACAGGCGCTATGGCTACACCTTC. This codes for CASRTDRRYGYTF. The chain employs TRBV19 and TRBJ1-2, with a possible D match to TRBD1 (6 bases). Germline lookup yields CDR1 LNHDA and CDR2 SQIVND (reference sequence). V was clipped by 6 bases and J by 4 bases, with 12 bases between them. This CDR3 region has 13 residues.

About this clone itself: Other DNA sequences in this sample translate to the same CDR3. This chain joins TRBV11-2 and TRBJ2-7, with TRBD2 matching over 10 bases. The CDR3 runs 15 residues. Germline lookup yields CDR1 SGHAT and CDR2 FQNNGV. V dropped 1 base and J dropped 4; count of bases not matched to a gene: 4. The CDR3 coding sequence is TGTGCCAGCAGCTTAGGGCTAGCGGGAGTTTACGAGCAGTACTTC. This codes for CASSLGLAGVYEQYF.

The chain couples TRBV28 to TRBJ1-2, with D unresolved. CDR3 size: 13 residues. Germline V gene lookup returns CDR1 MDHEN and CDR2 SYDVKM. V shed 5 bases and J shed 3 bases, with 10 bases lying between them. The CDR3 DNA follows: TGTGCCAGCAGTAAGCTGGAGGACTATGGCTACACCTTC. Residues: CASSKLEDYGYTF.

With regard to this clone: The sample contains more than one DNA sequence encoding this CDR3. The V and J genes are TRBV18 and TRBJ1-1; the D gene is possibly TRBD1 (6 bases). CDR1 and CDR2 (germline): KGHSH, LQKENI. The CDR3 is 14 amino acids. Trimming took 4 bases from V and 1 from J, leaving 10 bases between them. CDR3 residues: CASSLQGANTEAFF. Here the CDR3 DNA reads TGTGCCAGCTCACTACAGGGTGCGAACACTGAAGCTTTCTTT.

This clone was observed a single time. V gene TRBV14 combines with J gene TRBJ2-1, with D perhaps matching TRBD2 (6 bases). The ends were cut back, 4 bases at V and 8 bases at J, with 9 bases in the middle. Germline CDR1 is SGHDN and CDR2 is FVKESK. The CDR3 totals 12 residues. The CDR3 is CASSPEGYEQFF. In DNA form, the CDR3 reads TGTGCCAGCAGCCCGGAGGGATATGAGCAGTTCTTC.

This clone was seen a handful of times. The rearrangement uses TRBV15 and TRBJ2-3, with 14 bases fitting TRBD2. With V trimmed by 1 base and J by 5 bases, 8 bases remained unmatched. Germline CDR1 LNHNV, CDR2 YYDKDF (reference sequence). The CDR3 runs to 18 residues. In nucleotides, the CDR3 is TGTGCCACCAGCAGAGCGGGACTAGCGGGGGTTTTTGGAGATACGCAGTATTTT. Its protein is CATSRAGLAGVFGDTQYF.

The rearrangement joins TRBV28 to TRBJ1-6; a weak D match, TRBD1 (5 bases). Looked up from germline, CDR1 is MDHEN and CDR2 is SYDVKM. This CDR3 comprises 16 residues. V was shortened by 4 bases and J by 9 bases, with 19 bases between the two germline ends. This CDR3 is CASSSPRGGYGSPLHF. The CDR3 DNA sequence: TGTGCCAGCAGTTCCCCCCGGGGGGGTTATGGTTCACCCCTCCACTTT. The whole variable domain, filled in from reference TRBV28 and TRBJ1-6, reads DVKVTQSSRYLVKRTGEKVFLECVQDMDHENMFWYRQDPGLGLRLIYFSYDVKMKEKGDIPEGYSVSREKKERFSLILESASTNQTSMYLCASSSPRGGYGSPLHFGNGTRLTVT.

The chain links TRBV28 to TRBJ1-1; 7 nucleotides line up with TRBD1. V shed 6 bases, J shed 1 base, and the junction held 8 bases outside the gene matches. The germline CDR1 and CDR2 sequences are MDHEN and SYDVKM. The CDR3 is made up of 15 amino acids. CDR3 protein: CASRNRGPKNTEAFF. In DNA, the CDR3 is TGTGCCAGCAGAAACAGGGGACCGAAGAACACTGAAGCTTTCTTT.

This clone has a single count. The chain carries TRBV15 and TRBJ1-2, with D possibly matching TRBD1 (5 bases). V dropped 5 bases and J dropped 2 bases, with 9 bases sitting between them. Germline CDR1 reads LNHNV; CDR2 reads YYDKDF (reference sequence). The CDR3 extends over 13 amino acids. The CDR3 is CATSGSGNYGYTF. The CDR3 bases are TGTGCCACCAGCGGATCAGGGAACTATGGCTACACCTTC.

The chain is built from TRBV5-6 and TRBJ1-5; a weak D match, TRBD1 (6 bases). Germline CDR1 SGHDT, CDR2 YYEEEE. This CDR3 has 16 residues. V was trimmed by 2 bases and J by 1 base, leaving 13 bases between them. The CDR3 is CASSFRTGSSNQPQHF. The DNA of the CDR3 is TGTGCCAGCAGCTTTCGAACAGGGTCCAGCAATCAGCCCCAGCATTTT.

The count of this clone is one. The gene calls are TRBV7-2 and TRBJ1-2; unclear D gene. The CDR3 consists of 13 residues. Germline CDR1 SGHTA, CDR2 FQGNSA. Trimming left V 4 bases short and J 4 bases short, with 10 bases between. CDR3: CASSSDTVYGYTF. CDR3 in DNA: TGTGCCAGCAGCTCAGACACAGTCTATGGCTACACCTTC.

The J gene is TRBJ2-3, the V gene TRBV2, with a tentative D call TRBD1 (7 bases). Per germline, CDR1 SNHLY and CDR2 FYNNEI. The CDR3 spans 13 residues. Trimming cost V 9 bases and J 1 base, with 11 bases left between them. CDR3 in DNA: TGTGCCAGTTCAGGGGGGCGCACAGATACGCAGTATTTT. It translates to CASSGGRTDTQYF. Based on the CDR3 plus reference TRBV2 and TRBJ2-3, the full variable domain is EPEVTQTPSHQVTQMGQEVILRCVPISNHLYFYWYRQILGQKVEFLVSFYNNEISEKSEIFDDQFSVERPDGSNFTLKIRSTKLEDSAMYFCASSGGRTDTQYFGPGTRLTVL.

This clone was detected once. The rearrangement joins TRBV27 to TRBJ1-6; tentative D call: TRBD1 (5 bases). V was shortened by 5 bases and J by 3 bases, with 8 bases between the two germline ends. Germline V gene data show CDR1 as MNHEY and CDR2 as SMNVEV (reference sequence). The CDR3 is 14 amino acids. CDR3 in amino acids: CASSTTVYNSPLHF. DNA of the CDR3: TGTGCCAGCAGTACGACAGTCTATAATTCACCCCTCCACTTT.

This clone has more than one count but fewer than ten. This rearrangement joins TRBV18 to TRBJ1-1; a possible D gene is TRBD1 (5 bases). V was cut by 3 bases and J by 5 bases, with 13 bases left in between. The CDR3 has 14 residues. The germline V gene encodes CDR1 KGHSH and CDR2 LQKENI. CDR3 sequence (DNA): TGTGCCAGCTCACCTACGTCAGGGAGGACTGAAGCTTTCTTT. This sequence encodes CASSPTSGRTEAFF.

The CDR3 sequence: CASSPGTAQTFTDTQYF. The CDR3 coding sequence is TGTGCCAGCAGCCCCGGGACTGCACAAACCTTCACAGATACGCAGTATTTT. This chain joins TRBV5-4 and TRBJ2-3, with D perhaps matching TRBD2 (6 bases). Germline CDR1 and CDR2: SGHNT and YYREEE (reference sequence). V dropped 4 bases and J dropped 2 bases, with 20 bases sitting between them. This CDR3 is built from 17 residues.

V is TRBV5-6 and J is TRBJ1-5, with 9 positions matching TRBD1. This CDR3 is 14 amino acids long. CDR1 is SGHDT and CDR2 is YYEEEE in the germline V gene. V trimming: 5 bases; J trimming: 6 bases; junction bases outside the gene matches: 6. This CDR3 reads CASSSDRGVQPQHF. Written as DNA, the CDR3 is TGTGCCAGCAGTTCGGACAGGGGAGTTCAGCCCCAGCATTTT.

This chain joins TRBV5-8 and TRBJ2-7, with TRBD1 matching over 8 bases. J was trimmed by 3 bases and V by 3 bases; bases with no gene match: 11. Germline CDR1 SGHTS, CDR2 YDEGEE. The CDR3 has 16 residues. The CDR3 here is CASSSRPGTGIYEQYF. In nucleotides, the CDR3 is TGTGCCAGCAGCTCACGACCCGGGACAGGTATCTACGAGCAGTACTTC.

The genes are TRBV29-1 and TRBJ2-1; 9 bases are shared with TRBD1. V lost 6 bases to trimming and J lost 10 bases; unmatched junction nucleotides: 10. The CDR3 runs 13 residues. CDR1 and CDR2 (germline): SQVTM, ANQGSEA. In DNA, the CDR3 is TGCAGCGTCGAGGGGGACAGGGTTTGGGAGCAGTTCTTC. Translated, it gives CSVEGDRVWEQFF.